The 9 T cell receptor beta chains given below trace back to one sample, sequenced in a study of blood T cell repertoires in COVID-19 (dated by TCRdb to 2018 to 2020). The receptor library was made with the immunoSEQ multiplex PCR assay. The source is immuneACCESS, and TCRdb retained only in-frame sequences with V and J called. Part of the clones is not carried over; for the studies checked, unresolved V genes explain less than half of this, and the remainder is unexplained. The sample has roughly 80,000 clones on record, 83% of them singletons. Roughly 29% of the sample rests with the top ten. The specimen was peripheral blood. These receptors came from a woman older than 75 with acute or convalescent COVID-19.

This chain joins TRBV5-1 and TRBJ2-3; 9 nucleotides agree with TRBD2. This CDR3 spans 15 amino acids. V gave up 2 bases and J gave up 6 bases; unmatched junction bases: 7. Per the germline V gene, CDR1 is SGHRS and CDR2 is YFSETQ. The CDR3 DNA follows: TGCGCCAGCAGCTTCCTTAGCGGGAGATCCGATACGCAGTATTTT. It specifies CASSFLSGRSDTQYF.

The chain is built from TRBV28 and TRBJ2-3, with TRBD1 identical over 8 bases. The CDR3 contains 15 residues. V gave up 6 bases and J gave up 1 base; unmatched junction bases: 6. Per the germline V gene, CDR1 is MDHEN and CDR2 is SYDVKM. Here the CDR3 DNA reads TGTGCCAGCAGGGGTCAGGGACAGGGCACAGATACGCAGTATTTT. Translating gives CASRGQGQGTDTQYF.

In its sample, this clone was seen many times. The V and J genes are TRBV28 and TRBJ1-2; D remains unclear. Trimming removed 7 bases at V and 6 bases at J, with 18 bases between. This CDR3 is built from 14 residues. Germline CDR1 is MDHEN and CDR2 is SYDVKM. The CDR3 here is CASTLRLGEHGYTF. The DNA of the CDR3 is TGTGCCAGCACCCTTAGGTTAGGAGAACATGGCTACACCTTC.

CDR3 amino acids: CASSLGLGNTIYF. CDR3 nucleotides: TGTGCCAGCAGCTTGGGCCTTGGAAACACCATATATTTT. The V call is TRBV7-2, the J call TRBJ1-3; D uncertain. Per the germline V gene, CDR1 is SGHTA and CDR2 is FQGNSA. There are 13 residues in the CDR3. Trimming removed 3 bases from V and 3 bases from J, with 6 bases in between. Looking up the rest from reference TRBV7-2 and TRBJ1-3 gives the full variable domain: GAGVSQSPSNKVTEKGKDVELRCDPISGHTALYWYRQSLGQGLEFLIYFQGNSAPDKSGLPSDRFSAERTGGSVSTLTIQRTQQEDSAVYLCASSLGLGNTIYFGEGSWLTVV.

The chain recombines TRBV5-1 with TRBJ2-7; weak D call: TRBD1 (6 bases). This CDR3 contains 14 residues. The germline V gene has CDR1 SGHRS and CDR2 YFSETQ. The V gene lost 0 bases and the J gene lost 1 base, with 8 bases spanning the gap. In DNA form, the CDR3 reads TGCGCCAGCAGCTTGGGTGGACAGTCCTACGAGCAGTACTTC. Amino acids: CASSLGGQSYEQYF.

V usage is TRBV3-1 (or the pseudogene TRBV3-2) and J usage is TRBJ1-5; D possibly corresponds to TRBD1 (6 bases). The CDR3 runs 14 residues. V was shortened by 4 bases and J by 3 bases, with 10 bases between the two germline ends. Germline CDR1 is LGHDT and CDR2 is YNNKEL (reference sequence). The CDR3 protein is CASSLGQYNQPQHF. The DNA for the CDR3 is TGTGCCAGCAGCCTGGGACAATACAATCAGCCCCAGCATTTT.

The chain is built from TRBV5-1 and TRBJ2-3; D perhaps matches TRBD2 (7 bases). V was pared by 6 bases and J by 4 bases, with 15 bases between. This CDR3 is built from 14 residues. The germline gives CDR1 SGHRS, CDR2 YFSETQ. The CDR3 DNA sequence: TGCGCCAGCACACAAGGGGGGGTTTCAGATACGCAGTATTTT. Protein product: CASTQGGVSDTQYF.

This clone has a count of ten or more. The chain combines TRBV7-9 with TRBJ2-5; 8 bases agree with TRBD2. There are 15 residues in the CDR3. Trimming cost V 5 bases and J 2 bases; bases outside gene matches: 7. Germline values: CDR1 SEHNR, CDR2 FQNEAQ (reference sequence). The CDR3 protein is CASSIGLADQETQYF. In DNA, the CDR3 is TGTGCCAGCAGCATCGGACTAGCAGATCAAGAGACCCAGTACTTC.

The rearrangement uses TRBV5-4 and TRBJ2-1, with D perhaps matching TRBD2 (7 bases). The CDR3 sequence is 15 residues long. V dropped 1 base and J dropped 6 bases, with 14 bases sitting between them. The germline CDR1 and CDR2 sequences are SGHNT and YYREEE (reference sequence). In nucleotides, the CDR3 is TGTGCCAGCAGCTTGTCCTGGGGGGGGCTCAATGAGCAGTTCTTC. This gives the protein CASSLSWGGLNEQFF.